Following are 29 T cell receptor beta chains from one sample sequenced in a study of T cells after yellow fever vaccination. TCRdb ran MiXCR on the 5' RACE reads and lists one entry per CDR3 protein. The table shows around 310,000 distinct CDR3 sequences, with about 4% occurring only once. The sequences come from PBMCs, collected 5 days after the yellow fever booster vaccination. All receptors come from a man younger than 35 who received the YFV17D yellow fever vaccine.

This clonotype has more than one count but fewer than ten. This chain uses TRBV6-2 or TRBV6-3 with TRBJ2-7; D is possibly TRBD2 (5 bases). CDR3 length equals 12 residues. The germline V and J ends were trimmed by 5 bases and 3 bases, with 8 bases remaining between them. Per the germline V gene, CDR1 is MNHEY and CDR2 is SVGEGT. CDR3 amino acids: CASSHRDYEQYF. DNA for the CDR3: TGTGCCAGCAGTCATCGGGACTACGAGCAGTACTTC.

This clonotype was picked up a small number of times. CDR3 DNA: TGTGCCAGCTCACCGCCGGGAGGTTATGAAAAACTGTTTTTT. Protein sequence: CASSPPGGYEKLFF. The rearrangement uses TRBV18 and TRBJ1-4; D unclear. Trimming removed 3 bases from V and 6 bases from J, with 11 bases in between. CDR1 is KGHSH and CDR2 is LQKENI in the germline V gene. CDR3 length: 14 residues.

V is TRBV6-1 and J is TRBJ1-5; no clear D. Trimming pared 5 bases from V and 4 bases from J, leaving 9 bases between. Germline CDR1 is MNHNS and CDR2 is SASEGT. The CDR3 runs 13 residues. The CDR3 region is CASSSWKNQPQHF. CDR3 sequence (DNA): TGTGCCAGCAGTTCTTGGAAGAATCAGCCCCAGCATTTT.

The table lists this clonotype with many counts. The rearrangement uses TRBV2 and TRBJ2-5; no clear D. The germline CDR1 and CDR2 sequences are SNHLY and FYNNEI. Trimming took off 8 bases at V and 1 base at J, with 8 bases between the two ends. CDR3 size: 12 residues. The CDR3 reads CASGPVQETQYF. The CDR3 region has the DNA TGTGCCAGCGGTCCGGTCCAAGAGACCCAGTACTTC.

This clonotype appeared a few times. In DNA form, the CDR3 reads TGTGCCAGCTCACGGATCGAACAGGGGGTTGGAGTTGCCAAAAACATTCAGTACTTC. Protein product: CASSRIEQGVGVAKNIQYF. The J gene is TRBJ2-4, the V gene TRBV18; 8 positions agree with TRBD1. This CDR3 has 19 residues. Germline CDR1 and CDR2: KGHSH and LQKENI. Trimming at V came to 4 bases and at J to 1 base, leaving 15 bases not matched to a gene.

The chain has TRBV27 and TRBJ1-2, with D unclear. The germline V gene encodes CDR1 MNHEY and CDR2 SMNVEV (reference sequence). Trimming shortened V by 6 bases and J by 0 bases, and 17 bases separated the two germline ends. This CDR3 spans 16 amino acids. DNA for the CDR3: TGTGCCAGCAGCCCGATGTCGTCACTCGCTAACTATGGCTACACCTTC. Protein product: CASSPMSSLANYGYTF.

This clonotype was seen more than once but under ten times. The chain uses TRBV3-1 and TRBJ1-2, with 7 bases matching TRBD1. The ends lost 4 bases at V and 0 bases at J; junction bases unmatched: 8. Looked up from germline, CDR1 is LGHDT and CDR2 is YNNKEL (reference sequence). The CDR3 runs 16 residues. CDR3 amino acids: CASSLRGGTTNYGYTF. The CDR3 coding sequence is TGTGCCAGCAGCCTCCGAGGGGGCACTACTAACTATGGCTACACCTTC. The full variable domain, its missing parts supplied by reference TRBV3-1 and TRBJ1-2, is DTAVSQTPKYLVTQMGNDKSIKCEQNLGHDTMYWYKQDSKKFLKIMFSYNNKELIINETVPNRFSPKSPDKAHLNLHINSLELGDSAVYFCASSLRGGTTNYGYTFGSGTRLTVV.

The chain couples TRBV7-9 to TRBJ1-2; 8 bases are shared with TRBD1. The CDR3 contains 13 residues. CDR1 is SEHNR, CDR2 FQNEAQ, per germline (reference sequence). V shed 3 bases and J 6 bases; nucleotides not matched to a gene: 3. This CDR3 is CASSFDRGNGYTF. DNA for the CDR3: TGTGCCAGCAGCTTCGACAGGGGCAATGGCTACACCTTC.

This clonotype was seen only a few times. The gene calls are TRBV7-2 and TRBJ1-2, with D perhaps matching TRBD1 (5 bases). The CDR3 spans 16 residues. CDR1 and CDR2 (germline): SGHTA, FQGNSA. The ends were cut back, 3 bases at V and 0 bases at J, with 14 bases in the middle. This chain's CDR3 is CASSLGLGRPNYGYTF. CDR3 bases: TGTGCCAGCAGCTTGGGGCTCGGCAGGCCTAACTATGGCTACACCTTC.

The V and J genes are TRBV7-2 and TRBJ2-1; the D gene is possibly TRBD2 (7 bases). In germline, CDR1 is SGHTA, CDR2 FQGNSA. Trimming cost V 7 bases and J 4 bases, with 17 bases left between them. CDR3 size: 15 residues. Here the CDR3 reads CASNVRGGLYNEQFF. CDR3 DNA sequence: TGTGCCAGCAACGTGAGGGGGGGTCTGTACAATGAGCAGTTCTTC.

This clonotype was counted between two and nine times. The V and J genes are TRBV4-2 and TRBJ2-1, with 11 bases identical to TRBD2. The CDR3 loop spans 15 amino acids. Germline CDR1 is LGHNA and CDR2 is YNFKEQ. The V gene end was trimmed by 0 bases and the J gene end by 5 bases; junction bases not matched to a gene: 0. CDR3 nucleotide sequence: TGTGCCAGCAGCCAAGAACTAGCGGGGGACAATGAGCAGTTCTTC. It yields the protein CASSQELAGDNEQFF.

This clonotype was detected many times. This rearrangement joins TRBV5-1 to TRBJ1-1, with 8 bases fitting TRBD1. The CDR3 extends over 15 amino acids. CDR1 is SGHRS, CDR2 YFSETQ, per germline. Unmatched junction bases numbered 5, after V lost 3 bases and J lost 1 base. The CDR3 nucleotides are TGCGCCAGCAGCTCACGACAGGGGTCGAACACTGAAGCTTTCTTT. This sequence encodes CASSSRQGSNTEAFF.

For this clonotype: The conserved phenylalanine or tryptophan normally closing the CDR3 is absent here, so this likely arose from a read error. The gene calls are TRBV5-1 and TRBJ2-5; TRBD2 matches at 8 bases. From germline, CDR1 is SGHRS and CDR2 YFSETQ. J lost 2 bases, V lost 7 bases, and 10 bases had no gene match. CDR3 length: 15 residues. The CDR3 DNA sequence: TGCGCCAGCGGTTTCGGGGGGGGGAGACAAGAGACCCAGTACTCC. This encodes CASGFGGGRQETQYS.

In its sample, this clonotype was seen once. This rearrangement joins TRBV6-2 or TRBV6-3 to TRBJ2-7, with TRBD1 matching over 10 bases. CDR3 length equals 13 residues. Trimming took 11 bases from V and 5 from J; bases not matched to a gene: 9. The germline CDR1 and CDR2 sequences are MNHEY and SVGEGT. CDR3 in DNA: TGTGCCCCGGGGAGGACAGGGGGTCACGAGCAGTACGTC. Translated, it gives CAPGRTGGHEQYV.

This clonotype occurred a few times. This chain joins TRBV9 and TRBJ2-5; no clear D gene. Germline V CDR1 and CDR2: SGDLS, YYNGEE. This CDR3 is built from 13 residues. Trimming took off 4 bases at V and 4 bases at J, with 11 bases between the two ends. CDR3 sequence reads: CASSFALGETQYF. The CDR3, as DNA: TGTGCCAGCAGCTTCGCGCTGGGAGAGACCCAGTACTTC.

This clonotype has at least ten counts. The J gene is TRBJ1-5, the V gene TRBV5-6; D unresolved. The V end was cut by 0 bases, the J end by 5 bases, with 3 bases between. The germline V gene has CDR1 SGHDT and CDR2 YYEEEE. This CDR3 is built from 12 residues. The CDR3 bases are TGTGCCAGCAGCTTGGTGGATCAGCCCCAGCATTTT. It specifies CASSLVDQPQHF. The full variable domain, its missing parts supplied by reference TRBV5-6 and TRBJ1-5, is DAGVTQSPTHLIKTRGQQVTLRCSPKSGHDTVSWYQQALGQGPQFIFQYYEEEERQRGNFPDRFSGHQFPNYSSELNVNALLLGDSALYLCASSLVDQPQHFGDGTRLSIL.

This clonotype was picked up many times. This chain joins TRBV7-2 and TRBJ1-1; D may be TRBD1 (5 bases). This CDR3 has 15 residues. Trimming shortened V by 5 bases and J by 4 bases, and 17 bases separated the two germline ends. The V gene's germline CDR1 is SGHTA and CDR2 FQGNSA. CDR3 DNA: TGTGCCAGCAGCGCCTCAGGGTGGGAGGGCACTGAAGCTTTCTTT. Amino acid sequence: CASSASGWEGTEAFF.

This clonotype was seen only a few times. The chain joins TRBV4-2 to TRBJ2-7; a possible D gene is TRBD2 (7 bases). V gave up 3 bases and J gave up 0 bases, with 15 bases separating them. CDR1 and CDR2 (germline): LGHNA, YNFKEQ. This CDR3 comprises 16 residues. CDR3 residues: CASSHPWGGGSYEQYF. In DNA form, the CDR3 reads TGTGCCAGCAGCCACCCTTGGGGGGGCGGCTCCTACGAGCAGTACTTC.

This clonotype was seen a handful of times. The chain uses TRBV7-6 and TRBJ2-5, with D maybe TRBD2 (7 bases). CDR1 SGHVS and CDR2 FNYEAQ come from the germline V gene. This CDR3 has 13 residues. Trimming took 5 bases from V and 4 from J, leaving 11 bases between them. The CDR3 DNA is TGTGCCAGCAGCCTGGGGGGGCCAGAGACCCAGTACTTC. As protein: CASSLGGPETQYF.

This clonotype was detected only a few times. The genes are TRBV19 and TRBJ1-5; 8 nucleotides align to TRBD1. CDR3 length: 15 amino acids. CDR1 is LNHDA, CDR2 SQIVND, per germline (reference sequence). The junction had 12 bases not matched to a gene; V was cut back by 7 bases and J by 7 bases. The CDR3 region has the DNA TGTGCCAGTAAAGAAGGCAGGGGGCGTAGGCAGCCCCAGCATTTT. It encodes CASKEGRGRRQPQHF.

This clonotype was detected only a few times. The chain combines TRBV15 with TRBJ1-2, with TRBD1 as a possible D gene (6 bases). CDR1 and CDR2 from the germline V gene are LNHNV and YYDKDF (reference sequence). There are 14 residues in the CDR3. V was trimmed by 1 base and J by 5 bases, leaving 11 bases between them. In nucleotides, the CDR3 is TGTGCCACCAGCAGAGGCGGGGGCGCGTATGGCTACACCTTC. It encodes CATSRGGGAYGYTF.

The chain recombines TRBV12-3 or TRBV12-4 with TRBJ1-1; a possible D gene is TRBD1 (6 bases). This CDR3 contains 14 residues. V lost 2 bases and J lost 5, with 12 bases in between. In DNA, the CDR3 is TGTGCCAGCAGTTTAAGGGGGGGGCGGACTGAAGCTTTCTTT. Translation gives CASSLRGGRTEAFF.

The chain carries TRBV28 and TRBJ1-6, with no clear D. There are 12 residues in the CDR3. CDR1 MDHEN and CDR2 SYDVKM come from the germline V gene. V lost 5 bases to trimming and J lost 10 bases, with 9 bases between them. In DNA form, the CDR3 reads TGTGCCAGCAGTGGAGGGATCTCACCCCTCCACTTT. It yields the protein CASSGGISPLHF.

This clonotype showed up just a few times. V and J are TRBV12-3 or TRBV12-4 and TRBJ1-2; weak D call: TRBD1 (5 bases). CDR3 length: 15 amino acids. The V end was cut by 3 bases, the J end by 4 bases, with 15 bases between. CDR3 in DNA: TGTGCCAGCAGTTTTCTTTCCGGGGCCACCTATGGCTACACCTTC. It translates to CASSFLSGATYGYTF.

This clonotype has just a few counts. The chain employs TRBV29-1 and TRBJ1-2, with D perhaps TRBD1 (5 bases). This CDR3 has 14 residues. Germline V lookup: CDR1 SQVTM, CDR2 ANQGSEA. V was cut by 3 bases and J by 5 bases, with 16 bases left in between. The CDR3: CSVDPGGEGYGYTF. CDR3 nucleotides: TGCAGCGTTGATCCCGGGGGGGAGGGATATGGCTACACCTTC.

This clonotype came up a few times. The DNA for the CDR3 is TGTGCCAGCAGTTTTTCGGTTGGTCAGCCCCAGCATTTT. It encodes CASSFSVGQPQHF. The rearrangement joins TRBV12-3 or TRBV12-4 to TRBJ1-5; no definite D call. Trimming pared 3 bases from V and 6 bases from J, leaving 9 bases between. The CDR3 is 13 amino acids.

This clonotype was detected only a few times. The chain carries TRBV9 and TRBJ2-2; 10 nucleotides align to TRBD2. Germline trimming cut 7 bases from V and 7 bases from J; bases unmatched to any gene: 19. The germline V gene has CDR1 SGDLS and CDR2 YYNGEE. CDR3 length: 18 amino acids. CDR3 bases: TGTGCCAGCGCCCGAGGGGCTAGCGGGGGCCGTTGGGTCGGGGAGCTGTTTTTT. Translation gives CASARGASGGRWVGELFF.

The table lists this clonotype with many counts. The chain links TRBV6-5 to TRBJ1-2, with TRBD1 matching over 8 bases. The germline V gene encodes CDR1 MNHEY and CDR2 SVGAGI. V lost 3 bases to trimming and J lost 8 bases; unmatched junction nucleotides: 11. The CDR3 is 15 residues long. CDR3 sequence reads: CASSYWDRSDGGYTF. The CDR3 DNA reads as TGTGCCAGCAGTTATTGGGACAGGAGTGATGGGGGCTACACCTTC.

The CDR3 DNA is TGTGCCAGCCGTGGGACAGGGAGCACAGATACGCAGTATTTT. Translation: CASRGTGSTDTQYF. The V and J genes are TRBV4-2 and TRBJ2-3; 9 bases align to TRBD1. J was trimmed by 0 bases and V by 8 bases; bases with no gene match: 3. Germline V gene data show CDR1 as LGHNA and CDR2 as YNFKEQ. The CDR3 has 14 residues.